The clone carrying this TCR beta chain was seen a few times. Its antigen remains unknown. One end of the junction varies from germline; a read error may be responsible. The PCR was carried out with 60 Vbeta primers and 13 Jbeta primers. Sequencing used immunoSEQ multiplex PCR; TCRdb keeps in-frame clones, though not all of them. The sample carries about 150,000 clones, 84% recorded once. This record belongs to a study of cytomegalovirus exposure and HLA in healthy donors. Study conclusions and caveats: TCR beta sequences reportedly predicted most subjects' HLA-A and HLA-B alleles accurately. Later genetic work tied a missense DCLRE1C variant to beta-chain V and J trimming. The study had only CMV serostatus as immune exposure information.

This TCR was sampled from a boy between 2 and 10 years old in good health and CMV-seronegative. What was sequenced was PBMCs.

The CDR3 coding sequence is TGTGCCAGCGGTGAACCGCTAAACTATGGCTACACCTTC. Translating gives CASGEPLNYGYTF. V and J are TRBV6-1 and TRBJ1-2; no clear D. Per the germline V gene, CDR1 is MNHNS and CDR2 is SASEGT. The CDR3 has 13 residues.